This entry features one T cell receptor beta chain sequence. This clonotype was detected ten times or more. The clone's antigen remains unknown. Base quality data are lacking; no much larger clone is found one base away. The data stem from a study of T cells in Graves' hyperthyroidism and ophthalmopathy (dated by TCRdb to between 2018 and 2020). Regarding the complete study: Peripheral blood was sampled at the time of initial diagnosis, prior to any treatment. TCR V-J signatures able to tell the groups apart were searched for in a discovery cohort of 100 patients, of whom 40 to 45 had Graves' ophthalmopathy and around 57 had stable Graves' hyperthyroidism. Prospective prediction of ophthalmopathy was tested in an independent validation cohort consisting of 18 to 20 hyperthyroidism patients and 17 patients who later progressed to ophthalmopathy. The roughly 90 discovery patients were divided at random into training and test sets in a 7:3 ratio. In addition, the study compared T-cell repertoires in thyroid tissue and in blood from 6 or 7 Graves' hyperthyroidism patients. Once sampling was done, hyperthyroidism patients were given methimazole at a starting dose of 30 mg daily, whereas ophthalmopathy patients were given high-dose intravenous methylprednisolone. TCR Vbeta CDR3 sequencing of approximately 140 peripheral blood samples (around 45 ophthalmopathy, about 80 hyperthyroidism and some 17 progressor patients) is reported in the paper.

Hyperthyroidism patients were newly diagnosed, with disease duration under 2 months, and aged 18 to 65 years. Patients with uncontrolled infections, other autoimmune diseases, pregnancy or lactation were excluded. Diagnoses were based on clinical symptoms, serum thyroxine and TRAb, thyroid ultrasound and orbital computed tomography. Blood from progressor patients was drawn when they were first diagnosed with hyperthyroidism, before any ophthalmopathy symptoms appeared. PBMCs were separated from over 9 ml of fresh peripheral blood using Ficoll-Paque density gradient centrifugation. Progressor patients were first diagnosed with Graves' hyperthyroidism and then developed ophthalmopathy during follow-up. Total RNA was extracted using Trizol reagent, and RNA quality was assessed on an Agilent 2100 Bioanalyzer. The TCR beta CDR3 regions were amplified from the RNA transcripts. The first round of RT-PCR for the TCR CDR3 was performed with the HTBI primer set and the Qiagen OneStep RT-PCR kit. A second multiplex PCR round built the libraries, followed by size selection and purification. Paired-end sequencing of the libraries was performed with 100 bp reads on an Illumina HiSeq2000. On the authors' methods: SOAPnuke was used to process the raw data, removing reads that contained adapters or uncalled bases, had a mean Phred below 15, or lacked an exact match to the constant primer or identifier. COPE v1.2.5 was used to merge the high-quality paired reads, and each unique nucleotide sequence was defined as a clonotype. MiTCR v1.1 was used to align the clonotypes against IMGT TRBV, TRBD and TRBJ reference segments. The analysis included only V-J combinations with a frequency above 0.0001, which together covered around 99% of the repertoires. The TCS score was defined as F50 (clonal expansion) divided by E x V (chaos), with BLOSUM62-based TCRdist calculated between CDR3 peptides within each V-J. Welch's t-statistics and random forest reduced roughly 500 V-J features to about 12, which were used in a naive Bayes classifier (R e1071). TCRdb redid the processing of the public reads, applying fastp at Q25 and MiXCR, and retained in-frame beta chains. All rows with the same CDR3 protein become a single entry with the most common DNA and genes. These V and J calls are TCRdb output, not the study's own analysis. This sample holds about 160,000 distinct CDR3 sequences; roughly 9.4% were observed only once. The top ten clonotypes cover roughly 23% of the sample.

CDR1 and CDR2 are drawn from the germline V gene (reference sequence): MNHEY, SMNVEV. The V end gives up 6 bases and the J end 7 bases, leaving 5 bases in the junction not matched to a gene. The CDR3 goes from the cysteine to the phenylalanine over 13 residues. CDR3 DNA only is kept here, 39 bases in frame from base 1. The paper's findings and limits, for the study overall: A model built on a 13 V-J signature distinguished ophthalmopathy from stable hyperthyroidism, reaching about 89% sensitivity and around 81% specificity in cross-validation and 80%/75% in testing. No statistical method was used to set the sample size in advance, and investigators knew the group allocation. Most expanded thyroid clonotypes (frequency above 0.001) were also found in blood, which suggests that blood repertoires may mirror thyroid immune responses. In validation, the model predicted progression to ophthalmopathy a median of about 6 months before onset, with about 67% sensitivity and about 72% specificity.

This chain is built from TRBV27 and TRBJ1-4; 7 nucleotides in the junction match TRBD1. The clonotype was recovered from a woman aged 18-29 years with Graves' hyperthyroidism that later progressed to Graves' ophthalmopathy. Specimen: blood. The DNA sequence is given as TGTGCCAGCAGAGACAGGGCGAGTGAAAAACTGTTTTTT. Its translation is CASRDRASEKLFF.